These 27 T cell receptor beta chains share one sample of origin, sequenced in a study of blood T cell repertoires in COVID-19. Repertoires were generated with immunoSEQ multiplex PCR, while TCRdb's copy carries only in-frame clones and drops some. The sample carries roughly 250,000 clones, approximately 80% recorded once. Source material: peripheral blood. These receptors were obtained from a woman in her 40s with active or convalescent COVID-19.

The chain has TRBV5-6 and TRBJ1-2; D uncertain. The CDR3 has 16 residues. Germline V CDR1 and CDR2: SGHDT, YYEEEE. The V end was cut by 6 bases, the J end by 8 bases, with 26 bases between. The CDR3 region has the DNA TGTGCCAGCATGCCCGCCGGGGTGCGCCGTTGGGCGGGCTACACCTTC. Protein: CASMPAGVRRWAGYTF.

The J gene is TRBJ2-7, the V gene TRBV19, with D possibly being TRBD2 (5 bases). The V and J ends lost 5 bases and 7 bases respectively, with 12 bases between them. The CDR3 is 12 amino acids. The germline V gene has CDR1 LNHDA and CDR2 SQIVND (reference sequence). This CDR3 reads CASSSRTGEQYV. The CDR3 DNA reads TGTGCCAGTAGTTCCAGGACGGGGGAGCAGTACGTC.

The chain links TRBV2 to TRBJ1-4, with no clear D. CDR1 and CDR2 (germline): SNHLY, FYNNEI. This CDR3 contains 11 residues. V lost 6 bases and J lost 7, with 6 bases in between. The CDR3 is CASSTGEKLFF. DNA for the CDR3: TGTGCCAGCAGCACCGGTGAAAAACTGTTTTTT.

The chain is built from TRBV11-2 and TRBJ2-7, with 10 bases fitting TRBD1. CDR1 and CDR2 from the germline V gene are SGHAT and FQNNGV. The CDR3 totals 15 residues. The junction had 7 bases not matched to a gene; V was cut back by 3 bases and J by 5 bases. The CDR3 sequence: CASSLEDRGVHEQYF. As DNA, the CDR3 is TGTGCCAGCAGCTTGGAGGACAGGGGGGTCCACGAGCAGTACTTC.

The chain joins TRBV7-2 to TRBJ1-2, with 7 positions matching TRBD1. Unmatched junction bases numbered 7, after V lost 5 bases and J lost 4 bases. This CDR3 contains 14 residues. Germline CDR1 and CDR2: SGHTA and FQGNSA. Written as DNA, the CDR3 is TGTGCCAGCAGCCTTCGGACAGGCCCCTATGGCTACACCTTC. Translated, it gives CASSLRTGPYGYTF.

The chain has TRBV7-3 and TRBJ2-2; unclear D gene. Germline V lookup: CDR1 SGHTA, CDR2 FQGTGA. This CDR3 has 16 residues. V shed 0 bases and J shed 1 base, with 9 bases lying between them. The CDR3 nucleotides are TGTGCCAGCAGCTTAACCGCAAGACAGAACACCGGGGAGCTGTTTTTT. It is translated as CASSLTARQNTGELFF.

The chain has TRBV5-4 and TRBJ1-4; 7 bases are a match to TRBD1. Germline lookup yields CDR1 SGHNT and CDR2 YYREEE (reference sequence). There are 14 residues in the CDR3. V was clipped by 4 bases and J by 5 bases; unmatched bases: 5. The CDR3 DNA reads TGTGCCAGCAGCCCGGGACAGAAAAATGAAAAACTGTTTTTT. Its translation is CASSPGQKNEKLFF.

The CDR3 protein is CASRTGEGNTIYF. The CDR3 DNA reads TGCGCCAGCCGGACAGGGGAAGGAAACACCATATATTTT. The chain couples TRBV5-1 to TRBJ1-3, with 9 bases identical to TRBD1. Germline V gene lookup returns CDR1 SGHRS and CDR2 YFSETQ. The CDR3 runs to 13 residues. The J segment lost 4 bases and the V segment lost 7 bases, leaving 3 bases of the junction unmatched.

This chain joins TRBV7-2 and TRBJ1-5, with D maybe TRBD1 (6 bases). Trimming shortened V by 5 bases and J by 4 bases, and 15 bases separated the two germline ends. The CDR3 sequence is 15 residues long. Germline loops: CDR1 SGHTA, CDR2 FQGNSA. In nucleotides, the CDR3 is TGTGCCAGCAGCCCATTAGGGGGTAGAAATCAGCCCCAGCATTTT. Amino acids: CASSPLGGRNQPQHF.

The chain employs TRBV11-2 and TRBJ2-5; 7 nucleotides match TRBD2. Germline V gene data show CDR1 as SGHAT and CDR2 as FQNNGV. V trimming: 1 base; J trimming: 5 bases; junction bases outside the gene matches: 7. CDR3 length equals 15 residues. For the CDR3, the DNA is TGTGCCAGCAGCTTAGGAGCGGGGCCGGGGGAGACCCAGTACTTC. Protein sequence: CASSLGAGPGETQYF.

This clone was seen once. The chain is built from TRBV6-5 and TRBJ1-5; D gene unclear. CDR3 length: 15 amino acids. The germline V gene has CDR1 MNHEY and CDR2 SVGAGI. Trimming left V 7 bases short and J 4 bases short, with 17 bases between. The CDR3 coding sequence is TGTGCCAGCACCCCGGCGGGTGTTAAGAATCAGCCCCAGCATTTT. Its protein is CASTPAGVKNQPQHF.

The chain employs TRBV7-2 and TRBJ2-3; D is perhaps TRBD2 (5 bases). Germline V gene data show CDR1 as SGHTA and CDR2 as FQGNSA. CDR3 length: 15 residues. V dropped 1 base and J dropped 3 bases, with 11 bases sitting between them. The CDR3 reads CASSLEGPGTDTQYF. CDR3 DNA sequence: TGTGCCAGCAGCTTAGAAGGGCCGGGGACAGATACGCAGTATTTT.

The chain combines TRBV7-9 with TRBJ1-1; 10 bases align to TRBD1. The J segment lost 5 bases and the V segment lost 4 bases, leaving 4 bases of the junction unmatched. This CDR3 is 14 amino acids long. Per germline, CDR1 SEHNR and CDR2 FQNEAQ (reference sequence). The CDR3 loop reads CASSSGQGETEAFF. In nucleotides, the CDR3 is TGTGCCAGCAGCTCCGGACAGGGGGAAACTGAAGCTTTCTTT.

The chain carries TRBV28 and TRBJ1-6; 8 bases fit TRBD1. CDR1 is MDHEN and CDR2 is SYDVKM in the germline V gene. The CDR3 is 15 residues long. The junction had 12 bases not matched to a gene; V was cut back by 10 bases and J by 7 bases. Here the CDR3 DNA reads TGTGCCACATACCCATCGGGACAGGAAAATTCACCCCTCCACTTT. Translated, it gives CATYPSGQENSPLHF.

The chain employs TRBV7-9 and TRBJ1-5; tentative D call: TRBD1 (5 bases). Between the trimmed V and J ends, which lost 3 bases and 5 bases, there was a span of 14 bases. CDR3 size: 15 residues. The germline CDR1 and CDR2 sequences are SEHNR and FQNEAQ (reference sequence). CDR3 region: CASSLNQGGDQPQHF. The CDR3, as DNA: TGTGCCAGCAGCTTGAATCAGGGTGGGGATCAGCCCCAGCATTTT. Based on the CDR3 plus reference TRBV7-9 and TRBJ1-5, the full variable domain is DTGVSQNPRHKITKRGQNVTFRCDPISEHNRLYWYRQTLGQGPEFLTYFQNEAQLEKSRLLSDRFSAERPKGSFSTLEIQRTEQGDSAMYLCASSLNQGGDQPQHFGDGTRLSIL.

V gene TRBV10-3 combines with J gene TRBJ2-1, with TRBD2 matching 10 bases. The CDR3 spans 16 residues. J lost 7 bases, V lost 2 bases, and 8 bases had no gene match. The germline CDR1 and CDR2 sequences are ENHRY and SYGVKD. The CDR3 is CAISEEGLARKNEQFF. CDR3 nucleotide sequence: TGTGCCATCAGTGAGGAGGGACTAGCGAGGAAAAATGAGCAGTTCTTC.

The rearrangement uses TRBV4-2 and TRBJ1-5; weak D call: TRBD1 (6 bases). V lost 3 bases, J lost 0 bases, and 9 bases lay in between. The CDR3 loop spans 15 amino acids. CDR1 is LGHNA, CDR2 YNFKEQ, per germline. The CDR3 DNA reads TGTGCCAGCAGCCACGGACAGTATAGCAATCAGCCCCAGCATTTT. It encodes CASSHGQYSNQPQHF.

This clone appeared many times. The V call is TRBV2, the J call TRBJ2-5, with 12 positions matching TRBD2. CDR1 SNHLY and CDR2 FYNNEI come from the germline V gene. Trimming took 6 bases from V and 2 from J; bases not matched to a gene: 16. This CDR3 comprises 19 residues. CDR3 region: CASREPWLAGGQGQETQYF. CDR3 DNA sequence: TGTGCCAGCAGGGAACCGTGGCTAGCGGGGGGGCAAGGTCAAGAGACCCAGTACTTC.

This clone appeared a single time. The gene calls are TRBV6-5 and TRBJ2-2; 7 bases match TRBD2. The V and J ends lost 9 bases and 3 bases, in that order; junction bases with no gene match: 10. This CDR3 is 15 amino acids long. CDR1 MNHEY and CDR2 SVGAGI come from the germline V gene. CDR3 in amino acids: CASGRRGIDTGELFF. In DNA form, the CDR3 reads TGTGCCAGTGGTCGGCGGGGGATCGACACCGGGGAGCTGTTTTTT.

This clone appeared once. The chain combines TRBV3-1 (or the pseudogene TRBV3-2) with TRBJ1-1; D is uncertain. V dropped 4 bases and J dropped 0 bases, with 12 bases sitting between them. This CDR3 spans 15 amino acids. Germline assignment: CDR1 LGHDT and CDR2 YNNKEL (reference sequence). The CDR3 DNA sequence: TGTGCCAGCAGCCCCCGGGAGGTACTGAACACTGAAGCTTTCTTT. The encoded protein is CASSPREVLNTEAFF.

V usage is TRBV3-1 (or the pseudogene TRBV3-2) and J usage is TRBJ1-4; 7 nucleotides align to TRBD1. V gave up 4 bases and J gave up 2 bases; unmatched junction bases: 4. This CDR3 region has 15 residues. CDR1 and CDR2 (germline): LGHDT, YNNKEL (reference sequence). CDR3 loop: CASSPTQGTNEKLFF. The CDR3 DNA sequence: TGTGCCAGCAGCCCGACACAGGGGACTAATGAAAAACTGTTTTTT.

V and J are TRBV27 and TRBJ2-5; 11 nucleotides align to TRBD1. The CDR3 is 12 residues long. Trimming took 5 bases from V and 8 from J; bases not matched to a gene: 1. The germline gives CDR1 MNHEY, CDR2 SMNVEV (reference sequence). CDR3 bases: TGTGCCAGCAGTAGGACAGGGGGCACCCAGTACTTC. It specifies CASSRTGGTQYF.

J is TRBJ1-3 and V is TRBV11-2; D unresolved. V was pared by 4 bases and J by 0 bases, with 7 bases between. The CDR3 runs 14 residues. Germline V gene sequence: CDR1 SGHAT, CDR2 FQNNGV. The CDR3 DNA reads TGTGCCAGCAGCTCAGGCCTCTCTGGAAACACCATATATTTT. Protein product: CASSSGLSGNTIYF.

This clone has just one count. The chain is built from TRBV7-9 and TRBJ1-4, with D perhaps matching TRBD1 (6 bases). The V end was cut by 1 base, the J end by 5 bases, with 11 bases between. The CDR3 spans 15 residues. CDR1 is SEHNR and CDR2 is FQNEAQ in the germline V gene (reference sequence). The CDR3 spells CASSLDPTGNEKLFF. CDR3 sequence (DNA): TGTGCCAGCAGCTTAGATCCCACAGGGAATGAAAAACTGTTTTTT. The complete variable domain, with remaining parts taken from reference TRBV7-9 and TRBJ1-4, reads DTGVSQNPRHKITKRGQNVTFRCDPISEHNRLYWYRQTLGQGPEFLTYFQNEAQLEKSRLLSDRFSAERPKGSFSTLEIQRTEQGDSAMYLCASSLDPTGNEKLFFGSGTQLSVL.

This sequence joins TRBV29-1 and TRBJ1-3; D unresolved. This CDR3 has 13 residues. Per germline, CDR1 SQVTM and CDR2 ANQGSEA. Trimming took 5 bases from V and 0 from J, leaving 8 bases between them. CDR3 in amino acids: CSVQALSGNTIYF. CDR3 nucleotide sequence: TGCAGCGTTCAGGCCCTCTCTGGAAACACCATATATTTT.

Comments on this clone: The sample contains more than one DNA sequence encoding this CDR3. The rearrangement joins TRBV5-1 to TRBJ1-1; unclear D gene. V lost 0 bases to trimming and J lost 1 base, with 7 bases between them. This CDR3 spans 14 amino acids. Germline V gene data show CDR1 as SGHRS and CDR2 as YFSETQ. The CDR3 DNA is TGCGCCAGCAGCTTGGATGCGGGGAACACTGAAGCTTTCTTT. This gives the protein CASSLDAGNTEAFF.

In its sample, this clone was seen once. CDR3 sequence: CASSPEAGLVNEQFF. DNA for the CDR3: TGTGCCAGCAGCCCCGAGGCGGGACTAGTCAATGAGCAGTTCTTC. The genes are TRBV6-5 and TRBJ2-1, with TRBD2 matching 8 bases. With V trimmed by 6 bases and J by 6 bases, 10 bases remained unmatched. Germline CDR1 reads MNHEY; CDR2 reads SVGAGI. The CDR3 is 15 residues long.